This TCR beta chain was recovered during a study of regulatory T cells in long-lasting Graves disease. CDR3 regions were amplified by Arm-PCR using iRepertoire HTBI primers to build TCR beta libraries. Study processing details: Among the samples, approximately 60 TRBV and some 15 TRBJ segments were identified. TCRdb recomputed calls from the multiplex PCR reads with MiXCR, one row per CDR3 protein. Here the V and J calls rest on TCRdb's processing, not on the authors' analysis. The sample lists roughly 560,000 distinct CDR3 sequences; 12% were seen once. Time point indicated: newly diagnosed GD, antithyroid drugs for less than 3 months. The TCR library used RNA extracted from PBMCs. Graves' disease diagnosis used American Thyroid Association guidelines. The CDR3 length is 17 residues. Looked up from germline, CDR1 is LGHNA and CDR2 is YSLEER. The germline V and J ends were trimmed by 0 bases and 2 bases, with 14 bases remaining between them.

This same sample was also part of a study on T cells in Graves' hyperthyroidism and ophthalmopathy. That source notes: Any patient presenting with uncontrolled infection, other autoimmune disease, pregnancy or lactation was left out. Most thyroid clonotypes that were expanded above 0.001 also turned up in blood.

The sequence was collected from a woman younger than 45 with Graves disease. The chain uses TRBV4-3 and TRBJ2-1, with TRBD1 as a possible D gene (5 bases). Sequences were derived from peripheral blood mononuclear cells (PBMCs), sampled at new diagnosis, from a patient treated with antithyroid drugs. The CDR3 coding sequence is TGCGCCAGCAGCCAAGATAGCAGGGCAGGGACCTACAATGAGCAGTTCTTC. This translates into CASSQDSRAGTYNEQFF.